This TCR beta chain was obtained from a study of monozygotic twins with inflammatory bowel disease (dated by TCRdb to about 2019). Background for the entire study: The complete study included approximately 28 monozygotic twin pairs: 19 IBD-discordant Danish pairs and nine German pairs, of which four were IBD-concordant and five were IBD-discordant. Within discordant pairs, disease-associated traits were sought mainly by comparing IBD patients with their genetically identical healthy co-twins. Each individual had, on average, about 151 000 unique TCRalpha sequences and 181 000 unique TCRbeta sequences available for analysis. Points the paper makes about the study in general: No single strong signal or clonotype linked to IBD turned up in the results, so the idea that one exists was not supported. Compared with healthy twins, IBD patients shared fewer clonotypes with other individuals, and the difference was most pronounced in patients with signs of disease activity. A decrease in TCRbeta repertoire diversity, as measured by inverse Simpson index, was observed in IBD patients compared with their healthy co-twins. The analysis was unable to tell apart different T cell subtypes. Because patients were on differing immunosuppressive treatments, the repertoires may have picked up extra background noise and inter-individual variability. Concordant and discordant twins showed no difference in repertoire similarity, possibly because of limited statistical power.

Receptor libraries were prepared by 5' RACE. The input for every TCR library was 3,500 to 4,000 ng of total RNA. For each sample, cDNA synthesis was carried out in eight separate reactions using SMARTScribe reverse transcriptase. During cDNA synthesis, template switching introduced unique molecular identifiers that contained a 6-nucleotide sample barcode. Two nested PCRs of about 15 and 9 cycles amplified the TCRalpha and TCRbeta cDNA, and bead purification followed each PCR. Before amplification, cDNA was treated with uracil DNA-glycosylase and purified using the QIAquick PCR purification kit. The second PCR was the step at which Illumina TruSeq-compatible adapters and sample-specific barcodes were added. TapeStation and Qubit were used to check library quality and concentration, and about 5 ng of each library was pooled. Sequencing of pooled libraries was carried out on an Illumina HiSeq2500 single-index Rapid Run using 2 x 100 bp reads and custom sequencing primers. The authors processed their data as follows. MiGEC version 1.2.6 was used for UMI-based consensus assembly, which corrected PCR and sequencing errors. MiXCR version 2.1.1 was used to carry out V(D)J alignment, clonotype assembly and CDR3 extraction. Normalisation of gene usage, clonotype sharing and MAIT/NKT TCR abundance was achieved by analysing the top 1000, 10 000 and 20 000 clonotypes per sample. After downsampling to 27 000 UMIs, diversity was calculated as the inverse Simpson index using the vegan R package. Paired Mann-Whitney U tests were applied to discordant twin pairs, and Benjamini-Hochberg correction was used for multiple testing. TCRdb reprocessed the sequencing reads and holds a single record per CDR3 protein sequence, with no DNA. The V and J calls, along with clone size, are taken from TCRdb and not from the paper's own processing. The data table for this sample lists under 200,000 distinct CDR3 sequences. The ten largest clonotypes hold 2.4% of the sample.

Based on the germline V gene (reference sequence), the CDR1 and CDR2 sequences are LNHDA and SQIVND. Reading from cysteine to phenylalanine, the CDR3 counts 17 amino acids. The DNA sequence is not available. From each donor, a 2.5 ml peripheral blood sample was collected into PAXgene tubes and kept at -80 degrees C. Without T cell sorting, total RNA was isolated from whole blood using the PAXgene blood miRNA kit on an automated QIAcube. Peripheral blood from monozygotic twin pairs who were concordant or discordant for inflammatory bowel disease underwent deep TCRalpha and TCRbeta repertoire profiling using unique molecular barcoding. For every twin pair, smoking habits were documented, and each individual was categorised as a current, former or never smoker. As to this clonotype: This receptor's antigen is unknown.

The receptor was isolated from a human donor with ulcerative colitis or Crohn's disease, or a healthy co-twin of an affected twin (not recorded which). The sequence joins TRBV19 to TRBJ2-1; the TRBD1 assignment by TCRdb is unverifiable without DNA. Sequencing used blood. The CDR3 has the sequence CASTLGAGTSLYNEQFF. The full variable domain, completed from the reference TRBV19 and TRBJ2-1 proteins outside the CDR3, reads DGGITQSPKYLFRKEGQNVTLSCEQNLNHDAMYWYRQDPGQGLRLIYYSQIVNDFQKGDIAEGYSVSREKKESFPLTVTSAQKNPTAFYLCASTLGAGTSLYNEQFFGPGTRLTVL.